A selection of T cell receptor beta chains follows, all from one sample in a study of blood T cell repertoires in COVID-19. Sequenced by immunoSEQ multiplex PCR; TCRdb stores in-frame clones only, minus some. The sample records about 200,000 clones, about 86% being singletons. Sequencing was done on a sample of peripheral blood. The source of these receptors is a woman aged 70 to 79 with acute or convalescent COVID-19. Each CDR3 is given with its conserved first and last residue. The order of the fields is D gene, CDR3 length, V gene, clone size, J gene, CDR3 DNA, CDR3 protein. The D gene is left open where the match is weak. The listing skips clone size in some rows; elsewhere it reads once, few, many or a size class.

-,15,TRBV11-2,-,TRBJ1-1,TGTGCCAGCAGCTCGAGACAGGCTAGCTACACTGAAGCTTTCTTT,CASSSRQASYTEAFF
-,14,TRBV27,-,TRBJ2-1,TGTGCCAGCAGCCTGACACTCGAAGGCAATGAGCAGTTCTTC,CASSLTLEGNEQFF
-,14,TRBV19,-,TRBJ2-7,TGTGCCAGTAGCCGGACTGGTGGGTCCTACGAGCAGTACTTC,CASSRTGGSYEQYF
-,16,TRBV7-2,-,TRBJ2-7,TGTGCCAGCAGCTTAGAGGGTGCCGGGGGTTACTACGAGCAGTACTTC,CASSLEGAGGYYEQYF
TRBD1,15,TRBV7-2,-,TRBJ2-4,TGTGCCAGCAGATTAGGACAGGGGGCCAAAAACATTCAGTACTTC,CASRLGQGAKNIQYF
-,14,TRBV11-2,-,TRBJ2-7,TGTGCCAGCAATACTCAGGGTAAGGGCTACGAGCAGTACTTC,CASNTQGKGYEQYF
-,14,TRBV15,-,TRBJ1-3,TGTGCCACCAGCAGAGGGAGGCCCGCAAACACCATATATTTT,CATSRGRPANTIYF
TRBD2,18,TRBV7-8,-,TRBJ2-3,TGTGCCAGCAGCTGGCTAGCGGGTGGTGGGATTTACGCAGATACGCAGTATTTT,CASSWLAGGGIYADTQYF
-,14,TRBV5-4,-,TRBJ2-1,TGTGCCAGCGCAAGGAGGGACTTTCGGGATGAGCAGTTCTTC,CASARRDFRDEQFF
TRBD2,18,TRBV5-1,-,TRBJ2-1,TGCGCCAGCAGCTTGGTTTCCCCCTCTAGCGGGAACTACAATGAGCAGTTCTTC,CASSLVSPSSGNYNEQFF
TRBD2,16,TRBV5-4,-,TRBJ2-7,TGTGCCAGCAGCTCCAGACTAGCGGCCAGCTCCTACGAGCAGTACTTC,CASSSRLAASSYEQYF
-,15,TRBV6-1,few,TRBJ1-5,TGTGCCAGCAGTGAAGCGGGAGGGGAGTTGCAGCCCCAGCATTTT,CASSEAGGELQPQHF
TRBD2,15,TRBV19,-,TRBJ2-1,TGTGCCAGTAGTACAATAGCGGGAGCCTACAATGAGCAGTTCTTC,CASSTIAGAYNEQFF
TRBD2,13,TRBV6-5,-,TRBJ2-3,TGTGCCAGCAGCGGGGGGTCCCTTAGTACGCAGTATTTT,CASSGGSLSTQYF
-,15,TRBV28,few,TRBJ1-4,TGTGCCAGCAGCCCTCCTATACCGAACGGTGAAAAACTGTTTTTT,CASSPPIPNGEKLFF
-,17,TRBV27,-,TRBJ2-7,TGTGCCAGCAGTTTTGGCGGGGATTCAGCAAACTTGTACGAGCAGTACTTC,CASSFGGDSANLYEQYF
-,12,TRBV3-1/TRBV3-2,-,TRBJ1-2,TGTGCCAGCAGCCAAGGGTTTCGGGGCTACACCTTC,CASSQGFRGYTF
-,15,TRBV2,-,TRBJ1-2,TGTGCCAGCAGTGAAGGGGGCGGGGGCTTCTATGGCTACACCTTC,CASSEGGGGFYGYTF
TRBD1,14,TRBV13,-,TRBJ1-2,TGTGCCAGCAGCTTTACAGGGGGCTACTATGGCTACACCTTC,CASSFTGGYYGYTF
TRBD2,17,TRBV7-2,-,TRBJ2-1,TGTGCCAGCAGCTTACTCTCCGGGAGGAGCCCCTACAATGAGCAGTTCTTC,CASSLLSGRSPYNEQFF
TRBD2,15,TRBV3-1/TRBV3-2,-,TRBJ2-1,TGTGCCAGCAGCAGGACTAGCGGGAGACCTACTGAGCAGTTCTTC,CASSRTSGRPTEQFF
-,14,TRBV5-8,-,TRBJ2-4,TGTGCCAGCAGCTTGGGCAGAGACACAAACATTCAGTACTTC,CASSLGRDTNIQYF
-,16,TRBV5-8,-,TRBJ2-4,TGTGCCAGCTTCCCGGGACATTCGGGTCAGTTGGGCATTCAGTACTTC,CASFPGHSGQLGIQYF
TRBD1,15,TRBV10-3,few,TRBJ2-7,TGTGCCATCAGTGCGAAGACAGGGGCCACCTACGAGCAGTACTTC,CAISAKTGATYEQYF
TRBD1,15,TRBV3-1/TRBV3-2,-,TRBJ1-2,TGTGCCAGCAGCTACCTGGGACAGGGGGCAACTGGCTACACCTTC,CASSYLGQGATGYTF
TRBD2,14,TRBV11-1,-,TRBJ2-5,TGTGCCAGCAGCGTAGCGGGGGGGCTTGAGACCCAGTACTTC,CASSVAGGLETQYF
-,14,TRBV9,few,TRBJ2-1,TGTGCCAGCAGCGTAGCGGGATCCTACAATGAGCAGTTCTTC,CASSVAGSYNEQFF
TRBD2,15,TRBV6-5,-,TRBJ2-7,TGTGCCAGCAGCCGACTAGCGGGAGGAGGTTACGAGCAGTACTTC,CASSRLAGGGYEQYF
TRBD1,19,TRBV10-3,once,TRBJ1-4,TGTGCCATCAGTGAGTTCGGACAGGGTTTCGGTGCGACTAATGAAAAACTGTTTTTT,CAISEFGQGFGATNEKLFF
TRBD1,13,TRBV24-1,few,TRBJ2-7,TGTGCCACCAGCTCGACAGGGGGCCACGAGCAGTACTTC,CATSSTGGHEQYF
-,16,TRBV4-1,-,TRBJ2-1,TGCGCCAGCAGCCAAGAGGGGACATTCTCCTACAATGAGCAGTTCTTC,CASSQEGTFSYNEQFF
TRBD1,16,TRBV7-9,-,TRBJ2-5,TGTGCCAGCAGCTTAGCGACAGGGGGTTCGGGAGAGACCCAGTACTTC,CASSLATGGSGETQYF
TRBD1,14,TRBV4-2,-,TRBJ2-3,TGTGCCAGCAGCCACCGGACAGGGACAGATACGCAGTATTTT,CASSHRTGTDTQYF
-,13,TRBV5-1,once,TRBJ1-2,TGCGCCAGCAGCTTGGACACCTACTATGGCTACACCTTC,CASSLDTYYGYTF
TRBD1,18,TRBV3-1/TRBV3-2,once,TRBJ2-7,TGTGCCAGCAGCCAAGGAAGGGGGACGGGACAGCCCACGGACGAGCAGTACTTC,CASSQGRGTGQPTDEQYF